The clone carrying this T cell receptor (beta chain) was counted once. The data originate from a study of T cell changes during pregnancy in multiple sclerosis. This table comes from immunoSEQ multiplex PCR, and its TCRdb copy is limited to in-frame clones, with some not included. The table includes 60,000 to 75,000 clones, about 90% detected once. Sequenced material: peripheral blood, taken after pregnancy. The receptor was isolated from a female donor with multiple sclerosis, enrolled in a pregnancy study.

The DNA for the CDR3 is TGCGCCAGCAGCCCTTATCTCGGGGAAGGGGCAGGGGGTAAGGTAGGCGAGCAGTACTTC. Amino acids: CASSPYLGEGAGGKVGEQYF. The chain is built from TRBV4-3 and TRBJ2-7, with TRBD1 identical over 7 bases. Trimming took 4 bases from V and 6 from J; bases not matched to a gene: 27. From germline, CDR1 is LGHNA and CDR2 YSLEER. The CDR3 totals 20 residues.